This TCR beta chain originates from a study of blood T cells in healthy people across ages. The CDR3 runs to 15 residues. V shed 4 bases, J shed 13 bases, and the junction held 19 bases outside the gene matches. Germline CDR1 is SQVTM and CDR2 is ANQGSEA. It was with a sample-barcoded 5' primer and a J-beta primer mix that a second PCR of about 7 to 12 cycles was run. Each cDNA molecule was tagged by a template-switch adaptor with 12 random nucleotides. A single record per CDR3 protein comes from TCRdb applying MiXCR to the 5' RACE reads. This sample yields 1.8 million or so distinct CDR3 sequences, of which more than 35% are seen a single time; roughly 24% belongs to the top ten. Comment on this clonotype: Its antigen is unidentified.

Study results and caveats: Nothing was known about donor CMV status, and this possibly confounded expanded clonotype changes.

The chain is built from TRBV29-1 and TRBJ2-3; 8 bases agree with TRBD2. Input material: blood. The receptor comes from a human donor in good health. CDR3 DNA: TGCAGCGTTGGGACCGGAGGCGGGGGGACACTAAGCGAGTATTTT. Translated, it gives CSVGTGGGGTLSEYF.